This is a list of T cell receptor beta chains from one sample in a study of blood T cell repertoires in COVID-19. Clones were sequenced by immunoSEQ multiplex PCR, and TCRdb holds only the in-frame ones, with some missing. The table shows over 85,000 clones, with about 89% occurring only once. Sequencing was carried out using peripheral blood. Receptor source: a human donor in a cohort sampled during active COVID-19. CDR3s include the opening cysteine and the closing phenylalanine or tryptophan. Fields, in order: clone size, J gene, D gene, V gene, CDR3 protein, CDR3 DNA. A D gene is named only where the DNA matches it firmly. Rows may omit the clone size; those that give it use once, few, many or a size class.

abundance: -; j_gene: TRBJ2-1; d_gene: -; v_gene: TRBV7-9; CDR3aa: CASSLVGYSHEQFF; CDR3nt: TGTGCCAGCAGCTTAGTAGGTTACAGCCATGAGCAGTTCTTC
abundance: -; j_gene: TRBJ2-1; d_gene: TRBD2; v_gene: TRBV18; CDR3aa: CASSPPSGRAMSSYNEQFF; CDR3nt: TGTGCCAGCTCACCACCTAGCGGGAGGGCCATGAGCTCCTACAATGAGCAGTTCTTC
abundance: -; j_gene: TRBJ1-1; d_gene: TRBD1; v_gene: TRBV27; CDR3aa: CASSYQGARMNTEAFF; CDR3nt: TGTGCCAGCAGTTATCAGGGGGCGAGGATGAACACTGAAGCTTTCTTT
abundance: -; j_gene: TRBJ2-1; d_gene: TRBD1; v_gene: TRBV11-3; CDR3aa: CASSSGTGGRMYNEQFF; CDR3nt: TGTGCCAGCAGCTCTGGGACAGGGGGCAGGATGTACAATGAGCAGTTCTTC
abundance: once; j_gene: TRBJ2-5; d_gene: TRBD1; v_gene: TRBV2; CDR3aa: CASSLGQGAWETQYF; CDR3nt: TGTGCCAGCTCCTTAGGACAGGGGGCATGGGAGACCCAGTACTTC
abundance: -; j_gene: TRBJ2-3; d_gene: TRBD2; v_gene: TRBV11-2; CDR3aa: CASSLGLAGGTDTQYF; CDR3nt: TGTGCCAGCAGCTTGGGACTAGCGGGAGGAACAGATACGCAGTATTTT
abundance: -; j_gene: TRBJ2-1; d_gene: -; v_gene: TRBV11-2; CDR3aa: CASSLRAGSDEQFF; CDR3nt: TGTGCCAGCAGCTTGAGGGCGGGAAGCGATGAGCAGTTCTTC
abundance: -; j_gene: TRBJ2-3; d_gene: TRBD2; v_gene: TRBV6-6; CDR3aa: CASRSTSGRSTDTQYF; CDR3nt: TGTGCCAGCAGGTCGACTAGCGGAAGAAGCACAGATACGCAGTATTTT
abundance: -; j_gene: TRBJ2-1; d_gene: -; v_gene: TRBV24-1; CDR3aa: CATSDWGDLGEQFF; CDR3nt: TGTGCCACCAGTGATTGGGGAGACCTGGGTGAGCAGTTCTTC
abundance: -; j_gene: TRBJ2-4; d_gene: TRBD1; v_gene: TRBV7-9; CDR3aa: CASSPGTGGKNIQYF; CDR3nt: TGTGCCAGCAGCCCCGGGACAGGGGGCAAAAACATTCAGTACTTC
abundance: -; j_gene: TRBJ1-3; d_gene: -; v_gene: TRBV2; CDR3aa: CASRGGGNTIYF; CDR3nt: TGTGCCAGCAGGGGAGGGGGAAACACCATATATTTT
abundance: -; j_gene: TRBJ1-5; d_gene: -; v_gene: TRBV2; CDR3aa: CASSRQLNQPQHF; CDR3nt: TGTGCCAGCAGTAGACAGCTTAATCAGCCCCAGCATTTT
abundance: -; j_gene: TRBJ1-1; d_gene: TRBD1; v_gene: TRBV3-1/TRBV3-2; CDR3aa: CASSLRTGGNTEAFF; CDR3nt: TGTGCCAGCAGCCTTCGGACAGGGGGGAACACTGAAGCTTTCTTT
abundance: -; j_gene: TRBJ2-1; d_gene: -; v_gene: TRBV7-2; CDR3aa: CASSRVNEQFF; CDR3nt: TGTGCCAGCAGCCGCGTTAATGAGCAGTTCTTC
abundance: -; j_gene: TRBJ2-3; d_gene: -; v_gene: TRBV6-5; CDR3aa: CASSYADTQYF; CDR3nt: TGTGCCAGCAGTTACGCGGATACGCAGTATTTT
abundance: -; j_gene: TRBJ1-6; d_gene: TRBD1; v_gene: TRBV28; CDR3aa: CASTPGQINSPLHF; CDR3nt: TGTGCCAGCACTCCGGGACAGATTAATTCACCCCTCCACTTT
abundance: -; j_gene: TRBJ2-1; d_gene: -; v_gene: TRBV9; CDR3aa: CASSVALAYNEQFF; CDR3nt: TGTGCCAGCAGCGTAGCACTTGCCTACAATGAGCAGTTCTTC
abundance: -; j_gene: TRBJ2-7; d_gene: TRBD1; v_gene: TRBV19; CDR3aa: CASGDRVRAYEQYF; CDR3nt: TGTGCCAGTGGTGACAGGGTCCGAGCCTACGAGCAGTACTTC
abundance: -; j_gene: TRBJ2-7; d_gene: -; v_gene: TRBV4-2; CDR3aa: CASSRRQDDEQYF; CDR3nt: TGTGCCAGCAGTCGCCGACAGGACGACGAGCAGTACTTC
abundance: -; j_gene: TRBJ2-1; d_gene: -; v_gene: TRBV28; CDR3aa: CASSFEASQQFF; CDR3nt: TGTGCCAGCAGTTTCGAGGCGAGTCAGCAGTTCTTC
abundance: -; j_gene: TRBJ2-1; d_gene: -; v_gene: TRBV5-7; CDR3aa: CASSLGGSPDNNNEQFF; CDR3nt: TGTGCCAGCAGCTTGGGAGGTAGCCCGGATAACAACAATGAGCAGTTCTTC
abundance: once; j_gene: TRBJ1-2; d_gene: -; v_gene: TRBV19; CDR3aa: CASSPVLPEGYTF; CDR3nt: TGTGCCAGTAGTCCAGTTCTGCCGGAGGGCTACACCTTC
abundance: -; j_gene: TRBJ1-4; d_gene: -; v_gene: TRBV27; CDR3aa: CASSLSNIQGNEKLFF; CDR3nt: TGTGCCAGCAGTTTATCGAATATCCAGGGGAATGAAAAACTGTTTTTT
abundance: -; j_gene: TRBJ1-1; d_gene: -; v_gene: TRBV6-6; CDR3aa: CASSSGQMNTEAFF; CDR3nt: TGTGCCAGCAGTTCCGGACAGATGAACACTGAAGCTTTCTTT
abundance: -; j_gene: TRBJ1-1; d_gene: -; v_gene: TRBV5-1; CDR3aa: CASSSPSRVEAFF; CDR3nt: TGCGCCAGCAGCTCACCCTCCAGGGTTGAAGCTTTCTTT
abundance: -; j_gene: TRBJ2-3; d_gene: TRBD2; v_gene: TRBV5-8; CDR3aa: CASPEGLALAASTDTQYF; CDR3nt: TGTGCCAGCCCCGAGGGATTGGCACTAGCGGCTAGCACAGATACGCAGTATTTT
abundance: -; j_gene: TRBJ2-7; d_gene: TRBD2; v_gene: TRBV5-4; CDR3aa: CASSLGGAGGLYEQYF; CDR3nt: TGTGCCAGCAGCTTGGGTGGAGCGGGAGGTCTTTACGAGCAGTACTTC